The 23 T cell receptor beta chains below were found in one sample sequenced in a study of cytotoxic CD8 clonotypes in ibrutinib-treated CLL. Repertoires were generated with immunoSEQ multiplex PCR, while TCRdb's copy carries only in-frame clones and drops some. The data show 300,000 or so clones, 60% to 80% seen once. The source material was PBMCs, sampled after 36 months of ibrutinib treatment. These receptors were collected from a human donor with chronic lymphocytic leukemia.

J is TRBJ2-7 and V is TRBV4-1; TRBD1 might be the D (5 bases). The V gene lost 1 base and the J gene lost 10 bases, with 20 bases spanning the gap. Germline V gene sequence: CDR1 MGHRA, CDR2 YSYEKL. The CDR3 has 15 amino acids. The CDR3 reads CASSQVGRVLEYQYF. The CDR3 coding sequence is TGCGCCAGCAGCCAAGTAGGCAGGGTTCTCGAGTACCAGTACTTC.

As concerns this clone: The junction departs from the called germline gene at one end, perhaps through a read error. This rearrangement joins TRBV27 to TRBJ2-1; maybe TRBD2 (6 bases). Germline V lookup: CDR1 MNHEY, CDR2 SMNVEV (reference sequence). The CDR3 spans 14 residues. CDR3 DNA: TGTGCCCGCAGACTAGTCTTGTTCTACAATGAGCAGTTCTTC. Residues: CARRLVLFYNEQFF.

V and J are TRBV27 and TRBJ2-7; 11 positions agree with TRBD2. Germline values: CDR1 MNHEY, CDR2 SMNVEV (reference sequence). V lost 6 bases and J lost 4; bases outside the gene matches: 5. CDR3 length: 14 amino acids. CDR3 sequence reads: CASRFTSGRYEQYF. In DNA, the CDR3 is TGTGCCAGCAGATTCACTAGCGGGAGATACGAGCAGTACTTC.

The gene calls are TRBV7-2 and TRBJ2-7; TRBD1 agrees at 7 bases. Trimming removed 6 bases from V and 6 bases from J; junction bases left unmatched: 2. Germline CDR1 is SGHTA and CDR2 is FQGNSA. This CDR3 spans 11 amino acids. In DNA form, the CDR3 reads TGTGCCAGCAGACAGGGGTTCGAGCAGTACTTC. This sequence encodes CASRQGFEQYF.

This chain connects TRBV25-1 to TRBJ1-1; unclear D gene. Trimming took 2 bases from V and 1 from J, leaving 8 bases between them. The CDR3 extends over 14 amino acids. Germline V CDR1 and CDR2: MGHDK, SYGVNS. The CDR3 sequence is CASSEGGRNTEAFF. CDR3 nucleotide sequence: TGTGCCAGCAGTGAAGGCGGGCGGAACACTGAAGCTTTCTTT.

A word on this clone: The germline gene is not matched at one end of the junction; a read error may be the cause. The chain employs TRBV13 and TRBJ1-1; D not resolved. The CDR3 runs 14 residues. CDR1 is PRHDT, CDR2 FYEKMQ, per germline (reference sequence). The CDR3, as DNA: TGTGCCAGCAGCTTAGGGCAGTGGAACACTGAAGCTTCCTTT. Its translation is CASSLGQWNTEASF.

This clone turned up a few times. The chain employs TRBV4-3 and TRBJ2-7, with D perhaps being TRBD1 or TRBD2 (5 bases each). CDR1 and CDR2 from the germline V gene are LGHNA and YSLEER. Trimming removed 0 bases at V and 4 bases at J, with 13 bases between. This CDR3 spans 15 amino acids. The CDR3 protein is CASSQEDWGNYEQYF. The CDR3 DNA is TGCGCCAGCAGCCAAGAGGACTGGGGGAATTACGAGCAGTACTTC.

The chain employs TRBV6-1 and TRBJ2-7; TRBD1 is a possible D gene (5 bases). The V end was cut by 7 bases, the J end by 4 bases, with 8 bases between. The CDR3 spans 11 residues. Germline CDR1 MNHNS, CDR2 SASEGT. DNA of the CDR3: TGTGCCAGCAACGACAGTTACGAGCAGTACTTC. This gives the protein CASNDSYEQYF.

This clone was seen a handful of times. V usage is TRBV5-4 and J usage is TRBJ1-2; 7 positions match TRBD1. The V gene end was trimmed by 2 bases and the J gene end by 8 bases; junction bases not matched to a gene: 12. The CDR3 has 15 residues. From germline, CDR1 is SGHNT and CDR2 YYREEE (reference sequence). CDR3 nucleotide sequence: TGTGCCAGCAGCTTCCCCGGGACAGAGGGCCGAGGCTACACCTTC. It specifies CASSFPGTEGRGYTF.

The chain joins TRBV4-1 to TRBJ2-1; TRBD2 agrees at 8 bases. V dropped 2 bases and J dropped 7; count of bases not matched to a gene: 7. The CDR3 consists of 15 residues. Germline V gene sequence: CDR1 MGHRA, CDR2 YSYEKL. CDR3 coding DNA: TGCGCCAGCAGCCAAAGAGAACGGGGGGGGAATGAGCAGTTCTTC. It translates to CASSQRERGGNEQFF.

This clone was seen more than once but under ten times. The V call is TRBV2, the J call TRBJ2-7; no clear D. The CDR3 contains 11 residues. Germline V gene data show CDR1 as SNHLY and CDR2 as FYNNEI. V was clipped by 5 bases and J by 3 bases, with 5 bases between them. Written as DNA, the CDR3 is TGTGCCAGCAGTCCGTACTACGAGCAGTACTTC. Residues: CASSPYYEQYF.

J is TRBJ2-7 and V is TRBV7-8; 9 nucleotides align to TRBD2. There are 15 residues in the CDR3. Germline values: CDR1 SGHVS, CDR2 FQNEAQ. Germline trimming cut 5 bases from V and 6 bases from J; bases unmatched to any gene: 11. The CDR3 protein is CASSPSVAGDGEQYF. Written as DNA, the CDR3 is TGTGCCAGCAGCCCTTCCGTAGCGGGAGACGGCGAGCAGTACTTC.

The chain uses TRBV29-1 and TRBJ2-1; the match to TRBD2 covers 12 bases. The J segment lost 5 bases and the V segment lost 7 bases, leaving 6 bases of the junction unmatched. The CDR3 runs to 14 residues. Germline V gives CDR1 SQVTM, CDR2 ANQGSEA. CDR3 amino acids: CSAKTSGGNNEQFF. CDR3 in DNA: TGCAGCGCAAAAACTAGCGGGGGGAACAATGAGCAGTTCTTC.

The V and J genes are TRBV2 and TRBJ2-7, with 7 bases fitting TRBD2. Germline assignment: CDR1 SNHLY and CDR2 FYNNEI. The J segment lost 1 base and the V segment lost 5 bases, leaving 8 bases of the junction unmatched. The CDR3 loop spans 15 amino acids. The CDR3 sequence is CASSPQRGPSYEQYF. CDR3 nucleotides: TGTGCCAGCAGTCCCCAGCGGGGACCTTCCTACGAGCAGTACTTC.

The chain couples TRBV7-9 to TRBJ2-7, with 8 bases that match TRBD1. V lost 6 bases to trimming and J lost 9 bases; unmatched junction nucleotides: 16. This CDR3 has 15 residues. CDR1 is SEHNR and CDR2 is FQNEAQ in the germline V gene (reference sequence). CDR3 sequence (DNA): TGTGCCAGCAGTCCACGGGGCCAGGGGGCTCTCGGGCAGTACTTC. It codes for CASSPRGQGALGQYF. Drawing the rest from reference TRBV7-9 and TRBJ2-7, the complete variable domain is DTGVSQNPRHKITKRGQNVTFRCDPISEHNRLYWYRQTLGQGPEFLTYFQNEAQLEKSRLLSDRFSAERPKGSFSTLEIQRTEQGDSAMYLCASSPRGQGALGQYFGPGTRLTVT.

This clone was recorded once. V is TRBV4-2 and J is TRBJ1-2; 12 nucleotides agree with TRBD1. The germline V gene encodes CDR1 LGHNA and CDR2 YNFKEQ. The CDR3 is 16 residues long. V lost 3 bases and J lost 8; bases outside the gene matches: 10. The CDR3, as DNA: TGTGCCAGCAGCCAGCGGGGACAGGGGGCTATCTGGGGCTACACCTTC. This sequence encodes CASSQRGQGAIWGYTF.

This clone was detected once. CDR3 DNA: TGTGCCAGCTCAGGGGGGGGAACTGAAGCTTTCTTT. This encodes CASSGGGTEAFF. The rearrangement uses TRBV18 and TRBJ1-1; tentative D call: TRBD1 (5 bases). The CDR3 loop spans 12 amino acids. The V end was cut by 5 bases, the J end by 5 bases, with 9 bases between. Germline CDR1 reads KGHSH; CDR2 reads LQKENI.

The chain recombines TRBV29-1 with TRBJ2-3; no clear D gene. The CDR3 is made up of 17 amino acids. V was clipped by 3 bases and J by 0 bases, with 19 bases between them. Per germline, CDR1 SQVTM and CDR2 ANQGSEA. CDR3 DNA sequence: TGCAGCGTTGACACGGGTGGGCAGACAAGAAGCACAGATACGCAGTATTTT. Its translation is CSVDTGGQTRSTDTQYF.

The chain has TRBV5-1 and TRBJ2-7; 8 bases are a match to TRBD2. V lost 4 bases to trimming and J lost 2 bases; unmatched junction nucleotides: 8. Germline-derived CDR1 and CDR2 are SGHRS and YFSETQ. The CDR3 totals 15 residues. The CDR3 DNA follows: TGCGCCAGCAGCCCTTCGGCTAGCGGGCCCTACGAGCAGTACTTC. This encodes CASSPSASGPYEQYF.

The rearrangement links TRBV12-5 to TRBJ2-1; no firm D call. The V end lost 3 bases, the J end lost 4 bases, and 10 bases lay between the germline ends. Germline V CDR1 and CDR2: LGHNT, FRNRAP. This CDR3 region has 14 residues. The CDR3 sequence: CASGFSPSYNEQFF. The CDR3 DNA is TGTGCTAGTGGTTTCTCACCTTCATACAATGAGCAGTTCTTC. Filled out from reference TRBV12-5 and TRBJ2-1, the complete variable domain reads DARVTQTPRHKVTEMGQEVTMRCQPILGHNTVFWYRQTMMQGLELLAYFRNRAPLDDSGMPKDRFSAEMPDATLATLKIQPSEPRDSAVYFCASGFSPSYNEQFFGPGTRLTVL.

The V call is TRBV14, the J call TRBJ2-3; 11 bases match TRBD2. Germline CDR1 is SGHDN and CDR2 is FVKESK. The CDR3 covers 20 residues. The V gene end was trimmed by 4 bases and the J gene end by 4 bases; junction bases not matched to a gene: 19. CDR3 sequence: CASSPRRSSGGTLAPDTQYF. The DNA for the CDR3 is TGTGCCAGCAGCCCAAGGAGGTCTAGCGGGGGGACCTTAGCCCCAGATACGCAGTATTTT. Full variable domain (remainder filled in from reference TRBV14 and TRBJ2-3): EAGVTQFPSHSVIEKGQTVTLRCDPISGHDNLYWYRRVMGKEIKFLLHFVKESKQDESGMPNNRFLAERTGGTYSTLKVQPAELEDSGVYFCASSPRRSSGGTLAPDTQYFGPGTRLTVL.

The chain couples TRBV5-4 to TRBJ1-3; D may be TRBD1 (5 bases). V was trimmed by 0 bases and J by 1 base, leaving 11 bases between them. This CDR3 has 16 residues. Looked up from germline, CDR1 is SGHNT and CDR2 is YYREEE (reference sequence). CDR3 DNA: TGTGCCAGCAGCTTGGGGAGGGGTCAGTCTGGAAACACCATATATTTT. Its translation: CASSLGRGQSGNTIYF.

V gene TRBV9 combines with J gene TRBJ2-7, with 14 nucleotides matching TRBD2. Germline CDR1 and CDR2: SGDLS and YYNGEE. The CDR3 totals 17 residues. J was trimmed by 0 bases and V by 2 bases; bases with no gene match: 4. CDR3 bases: TGTGCCAGCAGCGTCGGGACTAGCGGGAGTCCCTCCTACGAGCAGTACTTC. Translation: CASSVGTSGSPSYEQYF.